This T cell receptor beta chain was recovered during a study of OX40 agonist ivuxolimab in advanced cancers. Study-level background: Partial responses were observed in three patients, of whom one had hepatocellular carcinoma and two had cutaneous melanoma. Whole-study findings and limits: Clonal expansion in partial responders at 0.1-3.0 mg/kg ranked among the lowest.

Using immunoSEQ multiplex PCR, the repertoire was profiled, and TCRdb retains in-frame clones only, with some absent. Here the sample spans some 66,000 clones, 83% being singletons. A remark on this clone: Its antigen is still unknown.

This CDR3 region has 14 residues. CDR1 LNHNV and CDR2 YYDKDF come from the germline V gene (reference sequence). Unmatched junction bases numbered 3, after V lost 0 bases and J lost 7 bases. V is TRBV15 and J is TRBJ1-2; 9 bases agree with TRBD1. The sequence came from an adult with an advanced solid tumor such as melanoma, head and neck, liver or kidney cancer. The material sequenced was CD4+ or CD8+ T cells sorted from blood, taken in a trial of the OX40 agonist ivuxolimab. CDR3 loop: CATSRETGGLGYTF. CDR3 coding DNA: TGTGCCACCAGCAGAGAGACAGGGGGTCTTGGCTACACCTTC.